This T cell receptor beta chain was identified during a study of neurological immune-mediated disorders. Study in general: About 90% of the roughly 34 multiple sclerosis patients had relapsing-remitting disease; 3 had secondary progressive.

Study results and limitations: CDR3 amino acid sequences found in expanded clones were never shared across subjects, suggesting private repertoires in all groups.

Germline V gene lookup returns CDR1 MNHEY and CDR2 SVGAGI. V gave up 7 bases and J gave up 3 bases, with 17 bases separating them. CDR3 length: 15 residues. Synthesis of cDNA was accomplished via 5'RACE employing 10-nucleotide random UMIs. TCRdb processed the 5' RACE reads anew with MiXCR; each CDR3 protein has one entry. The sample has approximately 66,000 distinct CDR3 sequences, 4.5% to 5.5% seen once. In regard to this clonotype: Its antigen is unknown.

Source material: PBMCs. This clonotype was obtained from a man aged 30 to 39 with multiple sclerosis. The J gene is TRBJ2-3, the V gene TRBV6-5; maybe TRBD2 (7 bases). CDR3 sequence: CASNMGAGRTDTQYF. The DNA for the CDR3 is TGTGCCAGCAATATGGGGGCCGGGAGGACAGATACGCAGTATTTT.